The subject of this entry is one TCR beta chain. This sample was included in a study of blood T cell repertoires in COVID-19. About the study: Italy, Spain and the United States were the sources of the convalescent and acute COVID-19 samples. In each case, the material was cDNA or gDNA derived from T cells, B-cell-depleted T cells, or PBMCs.

In the authors' methods: Scientists estimated how many nucleated cells there were by amplifying reference gene primers. Here immunoSEQ multiplex PCR was the method, and the copy in TCRdb shows in-frame clones only, minus some. That table supplies the V and J calls and clone size; D and trimming were determined from the DNA. The data show 200,000 to 250,000 clones, with approximately 80% seen just once and 8% to 13% held by the top ten. In germline, CDR1 is LGHDT, CDR2 YNNKEL (reference sequence). J was trimmed by 6 bases and V by 6 bases; bases with no gene match: 8. The CDR3 has 15 residues. The chain uses TRBV3-1 (or the pseudogene TRBV3-2) and TRBJ2-3; 11 positions match TRBD2. The clonotype originates from an elderly woman with acute or convalescent COVID-19. The sample taken for sequencing was peripheral blood. As DNA, the CDR3 is TGTGCCAGCAGACTAGCGGGGGCGCTAGGGGATACGCAGTATTTT. Protein sequence: CASRLAGALGDTQYF.